This TCR beta chain originates from a study of technical replicates of blood from a handful of donors. This CDR3 is built from 13 residues. Trimming left V 2 bases short and J 2 bases short, with 8 bases between. Germline V gene lookup returns CDR1 SGHNT and CDR2 YYREEE (reference sequence). Some clones are missing from TCRdb's copy, which holds only in-frame ones; the method was immunoSEQ multiplex PCR. Among tens of thousands of clones, under 95% were seen once, and the ten largest hold 0.3% to 0.45%. This chain links TRBV5-4 with TRBJ2-7, with D hard to call. The sequence came from a human donor in good health. The sequencing sample was made of T cells isolated from PBMCs. CDR3 loop: CASSFPPAYEQYF. The CDR3 DNA reads as TGTGCCAGCAGCTTTCCCCCCGCCTACGAGCAGTACTTC. The whole variable domain, filled in from reference TRBV5-4 and TRBJ2-7, reads ETGVTQSPTHLIKTRGQQVTLRCSSQSGHNTVSWYQQALGQGPQFIFQYYREEENGRGNFPPRFSGLQFPNYSSELNVNALELDDSALYLCASSFPPAYEQYFGPGTRLTVT.